This TCR beta chain was profiled in a study of post-analysis software for immune sequencing data. Notes on the study in general: There were a few TRBV segments more frequent in patients than controls, and TRBV5-6, TRBV5-1 and TRBV20-1 were among them.

The CDR3 is 16 amino acids. Researchers reported that TCR beta cDNA libraries carried unique molecular identifiers. From the PCR reads, TCRdb called clonotypes with MiXCR, one entry per CDR3 protein. The table records 550,000 to 700,000 distinct CDR3 sequences, about 40% of them present only once. As regards this clonotype: Its antigen is undetermined.

Sequenced material: blood. The receptor's source is a girl aged 10-17 years with multiple sclerosis. This chain joins TRBV12-3 or TRBV12-4 and TRBJ2-5, with 11 bases matching TRBD2. The J call may be incorrect, as the DNA end agrees better with TRBJ2-7. The CDR3 spells CASSPPLTSGVYEQYF. Written as DNA, the CDR3 is TGTGCCAGCAGTCCTCCACTGACTAGCGGGGTCTACGAGCAGTACTTC.